This T cell receptor (beta chain) is drawn from a study of blood T cell repertoires in COVID-19. Some clones are missing from TCRdb's copy, which holds only in-frame ones; the method was immunoSEQ multiplex PCR. The table includes some 88,000 clones, over 80% detected once. Looked up from germline, CDR1 is MNHEY and CDR2 is SVGEGT. This CDR3 is 17 amino acids long. The V end lost 2 bases, the J end lost 8 bases, and 22 bases lay between the germline ends. The source is a human donor with active COVID-19. The donor label of this sample is uncertain. The sequenced sample consisted of peripheral blood. V and J are TRBV6-2 or TRBV6-3 and TRBJ2-4, with D possibly being TRBD2 (6 bases). The CDR3 sequence: CASSYGYGGPAGYIQYF. The CDR3 DNA sequence: TGTGCCAGCAGTTACGGGTACGGGGGACCGGCAGGATACATTCAGTACTTC.